Presented here are 20 T cell receptor beta chains from one specimen sequenced in a study of blood T cell repertoires in COVID-19. TCRdb's table, derived via immunoSEQ multiplex PCR, lists solely in-frame clones and lacks some. This table holds 150,000 to 200,000 clones, more than 65% found once. The sample consisted of peripheral blood. These receptors were taken from a woman older than 75 with acute or convalescent COVID-19.

CDR3: CASSEAQTGTKTQYF. The CDR3 nucleotides read TGTGCCAGCAGTGAAGCTCAGACAGGGACAAAGACCCAGTACTTC. The chain carries TRBV6-1 and TRBJ2-5, with 7 bases fitting TRBD1. J gave up 6 bases and V 0 bases, and 7 bases lay outside the gene matches. Germline CDR1 and CDR2: MNHNS and SASEGT. The CDR3 has 15 residues.

V and J are TRBV30 and TRBJ2-5; D perhaps matches TRBD2 (5 bases). Germline lookup yields CDR1 GTSNPN and CDR2 SVGIG (reference sequence). The CDR3 spans 13 residues. Trimming cost V 2 bases and J 7 bases, with 14 bases left between them. The CDR3 loop reads CAWSSAAGVTQYF. Here the CDR3 DNA reads TGTGCCTGGAGTAGCGCCGCGGGCGTGACCCAGTACTTC.

This chain links TRBV19 with TRBJ2-1; weak D call: TRBD2 (6 bases). Per germline, CDR1 LNHDA and CDR2 SQIVND (reference sequence). CDR3 length equals 16 residues. Trimming removed 0 bases at V and 6 bases at J, with 15 bases between. As DNA, the CDR3 is TGTGCCAGTAGTATAGATGGAGCGGGTTCTTTCAATGAGCAGTTCTTC. Translating it yields CASSIDGAGSFNEQFF.

The gene calls are TRBV7-2 and TRBJ1-2; no firm D call. This CDR3 has 15 amino acids. Per the germline V gene, CDR1 is SGHTA and CDR2 is FQGNSA. The V gene lost 4 bases and the J gene lost 0 bases, with 12 bases spanning the gap. CDR3 DNA: TGTGCCAGCAGCTCCCCGGCGGCCGCTAACTATGGCTACACCTTC. Amino acid sequence: CASSSPAAANYGYTF. Full variable domain (outside the CDR3, taken from reference TRBV7-2 and TRBJ1-2): GAGVSQSPSNKVTEKGKDVELRCDPISGHTALYWYRQSLGQGLEFLIYFQGNSAPDKSGLPSDRFSAERTGGSVSTLTIQRTQQEDSAVYLCASSSPAAANYGYTFGSGTRLTVV.

V usage is TRBV6-5 and J usage is TRBJ1-5, with D maybe TRBD1 (6 bases). Deletions cut 2 bases from V and 7 bases from J, with 12 bases between. The CDR3 loop spans 14 amino acids. Germline CDR1 is MNHEY and CDR2 is SVGAGI. CDR3 region: CASSYGGAGQPQHF. CDR3 sequence (DNA): TGTGCCAGCAGTTACGGGGGGGCGGGGCAGCCCCAGCATTTT.

This clone showed up just a few times. This chain joins TRBV5-6 and TRBJ2-5; tentative D call: TRBD1 (5 bases). There are 14 residues in the CDR3. Between the trimmed V and J ends, which lost 4 bases and 4 bases, there was a span of 14 bases. Per germline, CDR1 SGHDT and CDR2 YYEEEE. The CDR3 spells CASSPTGHRETQYF. As DNA, the CDR3 is TGTGCCAGCAGCCCGACTGGACATCGAGAGACCCAGTACTTC.

The rearrangement uses TRBV3-1 (or the pseudogene TRBV3-2) and TRBJ1-5, with D unresolved. Germline V gene sequence: CDR1 LGHDT, CDR2 YNNKEL (reference sequence). CDR3 length: 13 residues. Trimming took 1 base from V and 4 from J, leaving 5 bases between them. The CDR3 protein is CASSQAGNQPQHF. Written as DNA, the CDR3 is TGTGCCAGCAGCCAAGCAGGTAATCAGCCCCAGCATTTT.

The J gene is TRBJ1-2, the V gene TRBV10-1; D ambiguous. Per the germline V gene, CDR1 is WNHNN and CDR2 is SYGVQD (reference sequence). Trimming removed 4 bases at V and 6 bases at J, with 12 bases between. The CDR3 has 13 residues. The CDR3 sequence: CASSVRVSDGYTF. The CDR3 DNA sequence: TGCGCCAGCAGTGTGCGGGTCTCGGATGGCTACACCTTC.

The chain joins TRBV6-5 to TRBJ1-5; D unresolved. V lost 7 bases and J 3 bases, leaving 16 bases between the germline ends. The CDR3 loop spans 15 amino acids. Germline V lookup: CDR1 MNHEY, CDR2 SVGAGI. DNA of the CDR3: TGTGCCAGCATCAAAGCCGGTGCCGACAATCAGCCCCAGCATTTT. It is translated as CASIKAGADNQPQHF.

The count of this clone is one. The J gene is TRBJ1-2, the V gene TRBV28; D not resolved. Looked up from germline, CDR1 is MDHEN and CDR2 is SYDVKM. The CDR3 totals 14 residues. The germline V and J ends were trimmed by 3 bases and 5 bases, with 13 bases remaining between them. This CDR3 reads CASSFRAFSYGYTF. The CDR3 bases are TGTGCCAGCAGTTTCCGAGCATTTTCGTATGGCTACACCTTC.

This clone turned up a few times. This chain links TRBV10-1 with TRBJ2-1; D unclear. V gave up 6 bases and J gave up 4 bases, with 13 bases separating them. This CDR3 comprises 14 residues. CDR1 and CDR2 (germline): WNHNN, SYGVQD (reference sequence). CDR3 sequence: CASSPSGEYNEQFF. CDR3 DNA: TGCGCCAGCAGCCCTTCCGGAGAGTACAATGAGCAGTTCTTC.

This clone was observed a few times. The chain carries TRBV6-5 and TRBJ1-3, with D hard to call. The V gene's germline CDR1 is MNHEY and CDR2 SVGAGI. This CDR3 region has 15 residues. V lost 2 bases and J lost 0, with 8 bases in between. The CDR3 DNA reads TGTGCCAGCAGTTACGACTTGAGCTCTGGAAACACCATATATTTT. As protein: CASSYDLSSGNTIYF.

This clone has just a few counts. The chain uses TRBV18 and TRBJ1-1; 10 positions agree with TRBD1. CDR1 and CDR2 from the germline V gene are KGHSH and LQKENI. With 4 bases clipped from V and 5 bases from J, the junction kept 4 bases outside the gene matches. This CDR3 is 14 amino acids long. CDR3 in DNA: TGTGCCAGCTCACTTGGGACAGGGGAGACTGAAGCTTTCTTT. Encoded protein: CASSLGTGETEAFF. Combining the CDR3 with reference TRBV18 and TRBJ1-1 gives the whole variable domain NAGVMQNPRHLVRRRGQEARLRCSPMKGHSHVYWYRQLPEEGLKFMVYLQKENIIDESGMPKERFSAEFPKEGPSILRIQQVVRGDSAAYFCASSLGTGETEAFFGQGTRLTVV.

This sequence joins TRBV29-1 and TRBJ2-3; 7 bases map to TRBD2. Trimming at V came to 4 bases and at J to 6 bases, leaving 10 bases not matched to a gene. Germline assignment: CDR1 SQVTM and CDR2 ANQGSEA. The CDR3 contains 14 residues. The DNA for the CDR3 is TGCAGCGTTGTGCCCAGCGGGATAGGGGATACGCAGTATTTT. Translation gives CSVVPSGIGDTQYF.

In its sample, this clone was seen a few times. The J gene is TRBJ2-7, the V gene TRBV28; TRBD2 matches 11 bases. V lost 6 bases and J lost 2; bases outside the gene matches: 3. Germline CDR1 MDHEN, CDR2 SYDVKM. This CDR3 contains 14 residues. This chain's CDR3 is CASRNSGRAYEQYF. CDR3 nucleotides: TGTGCCAGCAGGAATAGCGGGAGGGCCTACGAGCAGTACTTC.

The chain couples TRBV7-9 to TRBJ1-2; 7 bases are a match to TRBD1. There are 12 residues in the CDR3. Germline values: CDR1 SEHNR, CDR2 FQNEAQ (reference sequence). V dropped 5 bases and J dropped 8; count of bases not matched to a gene: 5. CDR3 nucleotide sequence: TGTGCCAGCAGCCCGGACAGGCGGGGCTACACCTTC. This gives the protein CASSPDRRGYTF.

The chain combines TRBV28 with TRBJ1-5; D possibly corresponds to TRBD1 (5 bases). The CDR3 spans 15 residues. Germline values: CDR1 MDHEN, CDR2 SYDVKM. V shed 6 bases and J shed 1 base, with 13 bases lying between them. The CDR3 nucleotides read TGTGCCAGCAGCTCTTCAGGGTCGAGCAATCAGCCCCAGCATTTT. Translating gives CASSSSGSSNQPQHF.

The genes are TRBV4-2 and TRBJ1-2, with 8 bases matching TRBD1. Per the germline V gene, CDR1 is LGHNA and CDR2 is YNFKEQ. The CDR3 is 16 amino acids. V trimming: 0 bases; J trimming: 2 bases; junction bases outside the gene matches: 5. The CDR3 protein is CASSQEGQGLNYGYTF. The DNA of the CDR3 is TGTGCCAGCAGCCAAGAAGGACAGGGCTTGAACTATGGCTACACCTTC.

This chain uses TRBV7-6 with TRBJ2-1, with 8 bases fitting TRBD2. The CDR3 runs to 18 residues. Germline assignment: CDR1 SGHVS and CDR2 FNYEAQ. J was trimmed by 6 bases and V by 2 bases; bases with no gene match: 15. The CDR3 nucleotides read TGTGCCAGCAGCTTAACGGGTTACAGCGGGAGACGGGGCAATGAGCAGTTCTTC. It translates to CASSLTGYSGRRGNEQFF.

V and J are TRBV10-3 and TRBJ1-1, with 11 bases that match TRBD1. Germline V gives CDR1 ENHRY, CDR2 SYGVKD. Germline trimming cut 8 bases from V and 3 bases from J; bases unmatched to any gene: 5. The CDR3 has 14 amino acids. CDR3 bases: TGTGCCATCGGGGACAGGGGGTCGGACACTGAAGCTTTCTTT. It translates to CAIGDRGSDTEAFF.